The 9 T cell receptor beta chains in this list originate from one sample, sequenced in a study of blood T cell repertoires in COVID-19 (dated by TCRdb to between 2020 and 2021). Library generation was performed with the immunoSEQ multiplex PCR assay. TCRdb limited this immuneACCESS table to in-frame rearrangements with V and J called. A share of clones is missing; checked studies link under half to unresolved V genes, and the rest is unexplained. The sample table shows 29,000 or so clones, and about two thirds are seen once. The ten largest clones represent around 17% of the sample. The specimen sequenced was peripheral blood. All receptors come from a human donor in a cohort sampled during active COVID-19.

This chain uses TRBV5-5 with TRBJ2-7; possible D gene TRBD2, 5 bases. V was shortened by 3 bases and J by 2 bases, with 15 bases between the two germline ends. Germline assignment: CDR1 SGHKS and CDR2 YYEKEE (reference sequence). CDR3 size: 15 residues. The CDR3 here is CASSWALASAYEQYF. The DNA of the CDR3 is TGTGCCAGCAGCTGGGCCCTAGCTTCGGCCTACGAGCAGTACTTC.

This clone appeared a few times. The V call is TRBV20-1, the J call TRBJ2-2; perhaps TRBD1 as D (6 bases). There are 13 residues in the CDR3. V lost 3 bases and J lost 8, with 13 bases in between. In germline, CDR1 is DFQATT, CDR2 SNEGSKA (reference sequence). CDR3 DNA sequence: TGCAGTGCTAGTTCAGGGGAAGTAGGGGAGCTGTTTTTT. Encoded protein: CSASSGEVGELFF.

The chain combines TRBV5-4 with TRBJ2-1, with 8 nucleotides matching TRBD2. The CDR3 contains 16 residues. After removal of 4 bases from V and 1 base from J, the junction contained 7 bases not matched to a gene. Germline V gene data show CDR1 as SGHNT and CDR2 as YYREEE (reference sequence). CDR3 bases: TGTGCCAGCAGCCGGGGGGGCGGGAGTTCCTACAATGAGCAGTTCTTC. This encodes CASSRGGGSSYNEQFF.

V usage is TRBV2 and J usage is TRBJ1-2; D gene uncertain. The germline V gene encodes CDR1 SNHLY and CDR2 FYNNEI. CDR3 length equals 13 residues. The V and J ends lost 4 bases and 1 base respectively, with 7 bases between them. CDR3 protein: CASSGTGNYGYTF. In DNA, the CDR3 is TGTGCCAGCAGTGGTACCGGTAACTATGGCTACACCTTC.

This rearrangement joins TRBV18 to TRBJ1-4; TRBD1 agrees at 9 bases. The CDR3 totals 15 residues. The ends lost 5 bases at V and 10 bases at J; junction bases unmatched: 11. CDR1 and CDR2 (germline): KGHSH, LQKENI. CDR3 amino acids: CASSMSDRGGGKLFF. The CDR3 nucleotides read TGTGCCAGCTCAATGTCGGACAGGGGAGGCGGAAAACTGTTTTTT. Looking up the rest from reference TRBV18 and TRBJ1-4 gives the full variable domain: NAGVMQNPRHLVRRRGQEARLRCSPMKGHSHVYWYRQLPEEGLKFMVYLQKENIIDESGMPKERFSAEFPKEGPSILRIQQVVRGDSAAYFCASSMSDRGGGKLFFGSGTQLSVL.

CDR3 sequence: CASSDGLVYEQYF. Here the CDR3 DNA reads TGTGCCAGCAGCGACGGACTAGTATACGAGCAGTACTTC. The gene calls are TRBV7-9 and TRBJ2-7; TRBD2 aligns across 7 bases. The CDR3 covers 13 residues. With 5 bases clipped from V and 4 bases from J, the junction kept 5 bases outside the gene matches. Germline CDR1 reads SEHNR; CDR2 reads FQNEAQ (reference sequence).

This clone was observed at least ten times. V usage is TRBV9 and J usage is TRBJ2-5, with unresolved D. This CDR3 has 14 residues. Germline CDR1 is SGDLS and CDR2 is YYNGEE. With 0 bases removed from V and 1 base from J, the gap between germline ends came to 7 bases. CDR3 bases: TGTGCCAGCAGCGTAGCCTCTCTCCAAGAGACCCAGTACTTC. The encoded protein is CASSVASLQETQYF.

For the CDR3, the DNA is TGTGCCTGGAGTGTACTATGGTCGGGAGGGGCCAACGTCCTGACTTTC. The encoded protein is CAWSVLWSGGANVLTF. The V and J genes are TRBV30 and TRBJ2-6; D perhaps matches TRBD2 (5 bases). V gave up 0 bases and J gave up 4 bases, with 13 bases separating them. Germline CDR1 and CDR2: GTSNPN and SVGIG (reference sequence). The CDR3 contains 16 residues.

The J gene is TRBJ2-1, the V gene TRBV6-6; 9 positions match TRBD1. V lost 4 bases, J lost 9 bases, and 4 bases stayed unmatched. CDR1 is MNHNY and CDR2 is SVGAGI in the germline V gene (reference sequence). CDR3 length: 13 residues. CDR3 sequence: CASSWDRVGEQFF. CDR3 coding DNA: TGTGCCAGCAGTTGGGACAGGGTGGGTGAGCAGTTCTTC.